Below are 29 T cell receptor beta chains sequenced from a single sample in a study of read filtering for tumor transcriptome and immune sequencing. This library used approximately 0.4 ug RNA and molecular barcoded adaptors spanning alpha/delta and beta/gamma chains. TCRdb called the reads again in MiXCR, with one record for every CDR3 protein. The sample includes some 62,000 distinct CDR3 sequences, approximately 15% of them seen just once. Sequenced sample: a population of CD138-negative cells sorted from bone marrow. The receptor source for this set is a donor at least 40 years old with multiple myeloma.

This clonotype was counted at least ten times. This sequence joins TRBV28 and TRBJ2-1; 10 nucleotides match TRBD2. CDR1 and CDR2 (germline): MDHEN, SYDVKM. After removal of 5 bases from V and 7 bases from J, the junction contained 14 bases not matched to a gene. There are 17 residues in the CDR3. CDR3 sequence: CASSTWTSGIRWNEQFF. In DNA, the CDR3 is TGTGCCAGCAGTACCTGGACTAGCGGAATCCGTTGGAATGAGCAGTTCTTC.

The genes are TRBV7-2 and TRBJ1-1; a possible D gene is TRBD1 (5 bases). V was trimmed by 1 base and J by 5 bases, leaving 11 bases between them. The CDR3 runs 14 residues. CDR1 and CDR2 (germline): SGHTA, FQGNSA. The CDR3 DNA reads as TGTGCCAGCAGCTTAGGAGGGGTACAGACTGAAGCTTTCTTT. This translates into CASSLGGVQTEAFF. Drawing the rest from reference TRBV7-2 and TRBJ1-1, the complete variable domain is GAGVSQSPSNKVTEKGKDVELRCDPISGHTALYWYRQSLGQGLEFLIYFQGNSAPDKSGLPSDRFSAERTGGSVSTLTIQRTQQEDSAVYLCASSLGGVQTEAFFGQGTRLTVV.

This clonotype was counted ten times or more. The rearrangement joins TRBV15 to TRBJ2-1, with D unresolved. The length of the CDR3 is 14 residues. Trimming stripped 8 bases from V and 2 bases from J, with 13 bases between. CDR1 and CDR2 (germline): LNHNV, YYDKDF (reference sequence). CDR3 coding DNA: TGTGCCACCTCCTCATGGCATCCCTACAATGAGCAGTTCTTC. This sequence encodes CATSSWHPYNEQFF.

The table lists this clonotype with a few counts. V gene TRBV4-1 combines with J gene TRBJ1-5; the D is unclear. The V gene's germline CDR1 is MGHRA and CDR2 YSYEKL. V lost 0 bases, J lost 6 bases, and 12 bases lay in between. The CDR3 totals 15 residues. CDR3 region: CASSQDPKGGQPQHF. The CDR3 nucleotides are TGCGCCAGCAGCCAAGATCCCAAGGGAGGTCAGCCCCAGCATTTT.

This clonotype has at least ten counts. Here the CDR3 reads CASSALAGMYNEQFF. The CDR3 DNA follows: TGTGCCAGTAGTGCGTTAGCGGGGATGTACAATGAGCAGTTCTTC. The chain is built from TRBV19 and TRBJ2-1; 8 nucleotides line up with TRBD2. The CDR3 has 15 residues. V gave up 5 bases and J gave up 4 bases; unmatched junction bases: 7. Germline V CDR1 and CDR2: LNHDA, SQIVND (reference sequence).

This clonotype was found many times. The CDR3 loop is CASSGLNNSPLHF. The CDR3 nucleotides are TGTGCCAGTTCGGGACTCAATAATTCACCCCTCCACTTT. J is TRBJ1-6 and V is TRBV19, with D possibly being TRBD1 (5 bases). The germline gives CDR1 LNHDA, CDR2 SQIVND (reference sequence). Trimming pared 8 bases from V and 5 bases from J, leaving 10 bases between. This CDR3 comprises 13 residues.

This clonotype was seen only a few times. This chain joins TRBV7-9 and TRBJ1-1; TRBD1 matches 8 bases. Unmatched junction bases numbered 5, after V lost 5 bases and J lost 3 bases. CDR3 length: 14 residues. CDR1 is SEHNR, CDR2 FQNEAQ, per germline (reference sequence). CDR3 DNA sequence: TGTGCCAGCAGCCAGACAGGGGTGGACACTGAAGCTTTCTTT. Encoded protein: CASSQTGVDTEAFF.

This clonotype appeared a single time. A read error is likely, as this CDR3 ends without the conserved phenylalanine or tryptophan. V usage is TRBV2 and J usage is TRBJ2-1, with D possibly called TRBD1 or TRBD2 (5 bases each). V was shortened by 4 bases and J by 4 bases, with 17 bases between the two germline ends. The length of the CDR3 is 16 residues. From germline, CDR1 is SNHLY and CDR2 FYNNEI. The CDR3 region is CASSAPGPAAYNEQFL. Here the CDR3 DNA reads TGTGCCAGCAGTGCGCCGGGACCAGCGGCATACAATGAGCAGTTCCTC.

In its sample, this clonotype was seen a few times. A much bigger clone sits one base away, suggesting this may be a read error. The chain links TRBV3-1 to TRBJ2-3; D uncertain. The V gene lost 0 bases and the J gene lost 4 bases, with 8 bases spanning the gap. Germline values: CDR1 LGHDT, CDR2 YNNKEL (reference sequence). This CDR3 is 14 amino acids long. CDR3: CASSQEISADTQYF. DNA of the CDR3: TGTGCCAGCAGCCAAGAGATAAGCGCAGATACGCAGTATTTT.

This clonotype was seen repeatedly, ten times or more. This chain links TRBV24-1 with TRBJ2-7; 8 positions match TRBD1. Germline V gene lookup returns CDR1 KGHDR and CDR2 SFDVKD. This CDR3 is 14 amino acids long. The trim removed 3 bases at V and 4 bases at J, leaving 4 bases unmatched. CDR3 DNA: TGTGCCACCAGTGATCCTCGGACAGGGTACGAGCAGTACTTC. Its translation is CATSDPRTGYEQYF.

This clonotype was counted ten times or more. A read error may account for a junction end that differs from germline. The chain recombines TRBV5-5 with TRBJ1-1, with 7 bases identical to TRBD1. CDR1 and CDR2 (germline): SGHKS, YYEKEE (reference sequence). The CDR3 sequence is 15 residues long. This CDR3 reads CASRPSTGRDTEAFF. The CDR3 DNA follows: TGTGCCAGCAGGCCATCGACAGGGAGAGACACTGAGGCTTTCTTT.

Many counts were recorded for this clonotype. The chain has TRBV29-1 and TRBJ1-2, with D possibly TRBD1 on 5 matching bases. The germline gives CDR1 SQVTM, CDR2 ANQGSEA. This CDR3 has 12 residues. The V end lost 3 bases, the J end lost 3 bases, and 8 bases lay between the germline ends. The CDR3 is CSVDGAYYGYTF. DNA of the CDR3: TGCAGCGTTGACGGGGCCTACTATGGCTACACCTTC. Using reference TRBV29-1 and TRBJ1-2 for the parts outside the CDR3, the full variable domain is SAVISQKPSRDICQRGTSLTIQCQVDSQVTMMFWYRQQPGQSLTLIATANQGSEATYESGFVIDKFPISRPNLTFSTLTVSNMSPEDSSIYLCSVDGAYYGYTFGSGTRLTVV.

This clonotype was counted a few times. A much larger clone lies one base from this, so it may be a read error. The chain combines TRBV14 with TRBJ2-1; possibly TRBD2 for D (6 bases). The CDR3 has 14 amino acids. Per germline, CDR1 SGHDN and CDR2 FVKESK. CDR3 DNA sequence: TGTGCCAGCAGCCAATACGGGAGTGGTAATGGGCAGTTCTTC. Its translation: CASSQYGSGNGQFF.

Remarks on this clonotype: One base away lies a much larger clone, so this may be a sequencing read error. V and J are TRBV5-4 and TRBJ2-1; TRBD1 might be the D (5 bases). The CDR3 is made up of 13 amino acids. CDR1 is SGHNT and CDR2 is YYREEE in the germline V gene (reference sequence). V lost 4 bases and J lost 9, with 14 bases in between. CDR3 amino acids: CASSAGFPSEQFF. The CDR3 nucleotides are TGTGCCAGCAGCGCAGGGTTCCCTAGTGAGCAGTTCTTC.

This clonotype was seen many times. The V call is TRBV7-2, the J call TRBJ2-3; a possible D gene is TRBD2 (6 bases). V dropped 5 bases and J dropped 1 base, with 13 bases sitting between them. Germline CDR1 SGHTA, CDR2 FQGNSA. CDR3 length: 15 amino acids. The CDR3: CASSPRASGTDTQYF. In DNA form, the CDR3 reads TGTGCCAGCAGCCCCCGGGCTAGCGGCACAGATACGCAGTATTTT.

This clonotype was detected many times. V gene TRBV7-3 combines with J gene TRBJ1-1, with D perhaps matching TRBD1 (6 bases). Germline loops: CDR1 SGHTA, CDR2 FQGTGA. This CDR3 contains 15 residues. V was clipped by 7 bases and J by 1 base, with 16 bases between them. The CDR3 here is CASTGEGHGNTEAFF. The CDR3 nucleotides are TGTGCCAGCACCGGGGAGGGACACGGGAACACTGAAGCTTTCTTT.

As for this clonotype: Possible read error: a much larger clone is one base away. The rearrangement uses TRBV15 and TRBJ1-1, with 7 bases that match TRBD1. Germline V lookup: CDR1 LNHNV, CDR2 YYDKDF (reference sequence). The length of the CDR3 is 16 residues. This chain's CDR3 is CASSRDRDRAGTEAFF. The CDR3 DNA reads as TGTGCCAGCAGCAGAGATCGAGACAGGGCTGGAACTGAAGCTTTCTTT.

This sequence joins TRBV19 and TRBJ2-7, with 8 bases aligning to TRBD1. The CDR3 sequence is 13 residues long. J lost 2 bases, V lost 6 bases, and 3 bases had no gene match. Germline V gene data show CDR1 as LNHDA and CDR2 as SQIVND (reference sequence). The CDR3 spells CASRTTGAYEQYF. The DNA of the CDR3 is TGTGCCAGTAGGACGACAGGGGCCTACGAGCAGTACTTC.

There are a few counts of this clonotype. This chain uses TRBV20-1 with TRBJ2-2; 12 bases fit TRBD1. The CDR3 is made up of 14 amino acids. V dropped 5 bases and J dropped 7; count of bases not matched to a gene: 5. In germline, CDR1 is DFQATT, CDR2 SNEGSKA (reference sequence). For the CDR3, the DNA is TGCAGTGCTCCGGGACAGGGGGCGGGCGGGGAGCTGTTTTTT. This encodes CSAPGQGAGGELFF.

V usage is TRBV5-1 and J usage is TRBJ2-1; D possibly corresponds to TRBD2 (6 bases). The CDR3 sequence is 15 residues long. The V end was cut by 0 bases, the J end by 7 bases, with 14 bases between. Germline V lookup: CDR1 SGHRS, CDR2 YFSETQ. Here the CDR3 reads CASSLVAGPRNEQFF. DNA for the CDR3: TGCGCCAGCAGCTTGGTGGCGGGACCTCGGAATGAGCAGTTCTTC. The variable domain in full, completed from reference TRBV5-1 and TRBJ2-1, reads KAGVTQTPRYLIKTRGQQVTLSCSPISGHRSVSWYQQTPGQGLQFLFEYFSETQRNKGNFPGRFSGRQFSNSRSEMNVSTLELGDSALYLCASSLVAGPRNEQFFGPGTRLTVL.

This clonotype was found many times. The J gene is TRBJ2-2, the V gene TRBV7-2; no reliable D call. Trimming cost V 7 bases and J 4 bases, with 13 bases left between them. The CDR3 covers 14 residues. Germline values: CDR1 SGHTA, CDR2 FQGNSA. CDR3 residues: CASILDPGTGELFF. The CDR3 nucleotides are TGTGCCAGCATACTCGACCCTGGCACCGGGGAGCTGTTTTTT. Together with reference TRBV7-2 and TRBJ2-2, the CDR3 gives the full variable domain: GAGVSQSPSNKVTEKGKDVELRCDPISGHTALYWYRQSLGQGLEFLIYFQGNSAPDKSGLPSDRFSAERTGGSVSTLTIQRTQQEDSAVYLCASILDPGTGELFFGEGSRLTVL.

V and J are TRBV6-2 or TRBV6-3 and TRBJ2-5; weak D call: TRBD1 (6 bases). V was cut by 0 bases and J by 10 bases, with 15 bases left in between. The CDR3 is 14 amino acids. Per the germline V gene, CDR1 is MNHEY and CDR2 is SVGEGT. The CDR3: CASSYSPDSLNQYF. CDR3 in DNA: TGTGCCAGCAGTTACTCCCCGGACAGCCTAAACCAGTACTTC.

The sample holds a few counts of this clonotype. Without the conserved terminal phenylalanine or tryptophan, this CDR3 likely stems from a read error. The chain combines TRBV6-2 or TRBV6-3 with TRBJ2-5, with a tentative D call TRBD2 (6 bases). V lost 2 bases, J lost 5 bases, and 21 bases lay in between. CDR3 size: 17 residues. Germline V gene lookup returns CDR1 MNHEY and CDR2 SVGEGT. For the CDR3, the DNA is TGTGCCAGCAGTTACGGGGCCGGGGTGGGGGGTGTGGAGACCCAGTACCTC. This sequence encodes CASSYGAGVGGVETQYL.

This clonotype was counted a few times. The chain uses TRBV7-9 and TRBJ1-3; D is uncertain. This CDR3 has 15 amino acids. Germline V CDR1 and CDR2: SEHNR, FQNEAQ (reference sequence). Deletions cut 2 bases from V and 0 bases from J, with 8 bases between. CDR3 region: CASSLYPSSGNTIYF. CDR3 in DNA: TGTGCCAGCAGCTTATATCCCAGCTCTGGAAACACCATATATTTT.

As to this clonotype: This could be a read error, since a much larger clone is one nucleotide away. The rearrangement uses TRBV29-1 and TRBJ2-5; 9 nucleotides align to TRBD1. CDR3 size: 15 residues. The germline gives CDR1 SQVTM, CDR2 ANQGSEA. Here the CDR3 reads CGVGRQGGGQETQYF. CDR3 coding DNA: TGCGGCGTTGGGAGACAGGGGGGGGGGCAAGAGACCCAGTACTTC.

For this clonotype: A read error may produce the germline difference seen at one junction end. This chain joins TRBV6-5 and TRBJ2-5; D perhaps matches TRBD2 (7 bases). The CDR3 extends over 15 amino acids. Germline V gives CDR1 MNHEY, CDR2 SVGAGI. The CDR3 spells CASCYSSGVGGLQYF. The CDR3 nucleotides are TGTGCCAGCTGTTACTCGTCGGGAGTGGGGGGGCTCCAGTACTTC.

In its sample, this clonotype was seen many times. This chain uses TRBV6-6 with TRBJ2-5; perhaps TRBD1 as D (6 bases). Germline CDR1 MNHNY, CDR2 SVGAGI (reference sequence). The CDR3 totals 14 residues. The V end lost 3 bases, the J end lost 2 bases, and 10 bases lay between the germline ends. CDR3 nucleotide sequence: TGTGCCAGCAGTTATCTCACAGGGCAAGAGACCCAGTACTTC. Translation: CASSYLTGQETQYF.

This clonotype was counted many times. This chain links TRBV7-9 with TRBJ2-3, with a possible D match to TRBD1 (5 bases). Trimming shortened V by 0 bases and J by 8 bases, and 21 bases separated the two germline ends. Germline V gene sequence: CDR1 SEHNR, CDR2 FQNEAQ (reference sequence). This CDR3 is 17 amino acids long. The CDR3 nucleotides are TGTGCCAGCAGCTTAGCGGGTGGTCCAGGGCAAGGAGCTACGCAGTATTTT. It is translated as CASSLAGGPGQGATQYF.

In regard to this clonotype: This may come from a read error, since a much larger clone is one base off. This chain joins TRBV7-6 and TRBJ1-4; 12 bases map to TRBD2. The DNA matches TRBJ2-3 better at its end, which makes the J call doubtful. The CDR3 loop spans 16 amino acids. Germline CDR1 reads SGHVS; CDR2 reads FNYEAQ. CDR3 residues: CASSILAGGGADSQYF. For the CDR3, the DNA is TGTGCCAGCAGCATACTAGCGGGAGGAGGGGCAGATTCGCAGTATTTT.